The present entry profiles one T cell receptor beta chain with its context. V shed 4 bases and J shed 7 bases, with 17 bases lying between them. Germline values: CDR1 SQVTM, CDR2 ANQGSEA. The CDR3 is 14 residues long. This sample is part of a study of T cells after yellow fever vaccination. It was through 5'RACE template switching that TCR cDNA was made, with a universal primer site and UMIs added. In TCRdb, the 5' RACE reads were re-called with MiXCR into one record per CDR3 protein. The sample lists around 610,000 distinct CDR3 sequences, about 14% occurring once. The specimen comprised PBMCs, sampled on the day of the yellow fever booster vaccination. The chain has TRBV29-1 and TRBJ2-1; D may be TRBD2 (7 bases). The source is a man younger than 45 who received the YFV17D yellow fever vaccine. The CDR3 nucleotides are TGCAGCGTTGTCGGGGGGCGGTCGGCAAATGAGCAGTTCTTC. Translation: CSVVGGRSANEQFF.